Each of the 7 T cell receptor beta chains below was sequenced from the same sample in a study of type 1 regulatory T cells. TCRdb recomputed calls from the reads with MiXCR, one row per CDR3 protein. Of under 20,000 distinct CDR3 sequences detected, 10% appear once; the ten largest clones hold under 3.5%. Source material: CD4+ T cells, either the whole sample or a sorted fraction (not recorded which). All receptors derive from a human donor in good health.

This clonotype was observed a few times. The rearrangement joins TRBV29-1 to TRBJ2-1; no definite D call. The V and J ends lost 7 bases and 6 bases respectively, with 13 bases between them. The germline gives CDR1 SQVTM, CDR2 ANQGSEA. The CDR3 is made up of 12 amino acids. The CDR3: CSARVLANEQFF. Here the CDR3 DNA reads TGCAGCGCCCGGGTACTTGCCAATGAGCAGTTCTTC.

The gene calls are TRBV24-1 and TRBJ2-1, with TRBD2 matching 7 bases. V trimming: 4 bases; J trimming: 2 bases; junction bases outside the gene matches: 13. CDR3 size: 18 residues. CDR1 is KGHDR, CDR2 SFDVKD, per germline. This CDR3 is CATSEPSPSSGPYNEQFF. CDR3 coding DNA: TGTGCCACCAGTGAGCCCTCCCCCTCTAGCGGACCCTACAATGAGCAGTTCTTC.

The chain uses TRBV20-1 and TRBJ2-1, with 11 nucleotides matching TRBD2. The germline V gene has CDR1 DFQATT and CDR2 SNEGSKA (reference sequence). Trimming removed 5 bases from V and 4 bases from J; junction bases left unmatched: 13. The CDR3 is 17 residues long. Written as DNA, the CDR3 is TGCAGTGCTCGAAGAGCGGGAACTAGCGGGAGTTACAATGAGCAGTTCTTC. It yields the protein CSARRAGTSGSYNEQFF.

The CDR3 sequence is CASEGEEEKLFF. CDR3 bases: TGTGCCAGCGAAGGGGAGGAGGAAAAACTGTTTTTT. The chain has TRBV28 and TRBJ1-4; the D gene is possibly TRBD1 (5 bases). The CDR3 totals 12 residues. Germline assignment: CDR1 MDHEN and CDR2 SYDVKM. V shed 8 bases and J shed 8 bases, with 12 bases lying between them.

This clonotype was found many times. The CDR3 DNA reads TGTGCCAGCAGCTTCAGGGAGGCTTACACCGGGGAGCTGTTTTTT. This sequence encodes CASSFREAYTGELFF. The rearrangement uses TRBV14 and TRBJ2-2, with a weak D call TRBD2 (6 bases). Germline-derived CDR1 and CDR2 are SGHDN and FVKESK. CDR3 length: 15 amino acids. Trimming removed 5 bases at V and 3 bases at J, with 13 bases between.

Ten or more counts support this clonotype. The chain recombines TRBV5-1 with TRBJ2-7, with a weak D call TRBD1 (6 bases). The CDR3 spans 16 residues. Trimming took 3 bases from V and 0 from J, leaving 16 bases between them. The V gene's germline CDR1 is SGHRS and CDR2 YFSETQ. In DNA, the CDR3 is TGCGCCAGCAGCTATTCCATGGGGGCGCGCTCCTACGAGCAGTACTTC. It translates to CASSYSMGARSYEQYF.

On this clonotype itself: A much larger clone lies a single base off, so this may be a read error. The chain recombines TRBV6-5 with TRBJ1-2, with D perhaps TRBD1 (6 bases). The germline V gene has CDR1 MNHEY and CDR2 SVGAGI. The CDR3 runs 13 residues. V gave up 7 bases and J gave up 6 bases, with 15 bases separating them. The CDR3 bases are TGTGCCAGCACCCGGGGGCCGGACCATGGCTACACCTTC. Translation: CASTRGPDHGYTF.